One sample yielded the 15 T cell receptor beta chains listed below, sequenced in a study of monozygotic twins with cystic fibrosis. TCRdb keeps only in-frame clones here, not all; method: immunoSEQ multiplex PCR. This sample has under 20,000 clones; about 89% occur once, and the top ten carry 1.6%. Sequenced input: blood. These receptors came from a girl aged 2 to 9 with cystic fibrosis.

The V gene is TRBV11-3, the J gene TRBJ2-7; 7 bases agree with TRBD1. V lost 3 bases, J lost 2 bases, and 10 bases stayed unmatched. CDR3 size: 16 residues. Germline V gives CDR1 SGHNT, CDR2 YENEEA. CDR3 DNA: TGTGCCAGCAGCTTTTTAACAGGGGAAAGGACCTACGAGCAGTACTTC. It translates to CASSFLTGERTYEQYF.

The gene calls are TRBV19 and TRBJ1-5; possibly TRBD1 for D (6 bases). The V gene's germline CDR1 is LNHDA and CDR2 SQIVND (reference sequence). Trimming pared 5 bases from V and 4 bases from J, leaving 15 bases between. This CDR3 spans 15 amino acids. CDR3 DNA: TGTGCCAGTAGTCCTCGCCGGGACATTAATCAGCCCCAGCATTTT. Translation gives CASSPRRDINQPQHF.

V and J are TRBV6-1 and TRBJ2-3, with 7 bases lining up with TRBD2. Germline lookup yields CDR1 MNHNS and CDR2 SASEGT. V lost 1 base and J lost 3; bases outside the gene matches: 10. The CDR3 spans 17 residues. The CDR3 loop reads CASSEVPTAGQTDTQYF. The CDR3 DNA sequence: TGTGCCAGCAGTGAAGTGCCGACAGCGGGGCAGACAGATACGCAGTATTTT.

The rearrangement joins TRBV9 to TRBJ2-2, with D tentatively TRBD2 (5 bases). V was pared by 0 bases and J by 8 bases, with 14 bases between. The CDR3 extends over 15 amino acids. Looked up from germline, CDR1 is SGDLS and CDR2 is YYNGEE. The CDR3 bases are TGTGCCAGCAGCGTAGAACGGGCGGGTGTGGGGGAGCTGTTTTTT. This gives the protein CASSVERAGVGELFF.

The chain is built from TRBV11-2 and TRBJ2-5; 7 bases align to TRBD1. With 5 bases clipped from V and 1 base from J, the junction kept 10 bases outside the gene matches. The germline V gene encodes CDR1 SGHAT and CDR2 FQNNGV. This CDR3 contains 16 residues. CDR3 bases: TGTGCCAGCAGCCCATTAAAACACAGGGGCCAAGAGACCCAGTACTTC. Translating it yields CASSPLKHRGQETQYF.

CDR3 coding DNA: TGTGCCAGCAGCTCGTGGTGGTGGGGACTTTACAATGAGCAGTTCTTC. Protein sequence: CASSSWWWGLYNEQFF. The chain employs TRBV7-2 and TRBJ2-1; D might be TRBD2 (6 bases). The germline CDR1 and CDR2 sequences are SGHTA and FQGNSA. The length of the CDR3 is 16 residues. Trimming left V 4 bases short and J 4 bases short, with 17 bases between.

This rearrangement joins TRBV7-9 to TRBJ1-1, with 10 nucleotides matching TRBD1. Germline V gene sequence: CDR1 SEHNR, CDR2 FQNEAQ (reference sequence). V lost 5 bases, J lost 0 bases, and 3 bases stayed unmatched. The CDR3 covers 15 residues. The CDR3 nucleotides read TGTGCCAGCAGCGCGGGACAGGGGTTGAACACTGAAGCTTTCTTT. Amino acid sequence: CASSAGQGLNTEAFF.

This chain uses TRBV7-2 with TRBJ2-1, with 10 bases aligning to TRBD2. The germline gives CDR1 SGHTA, CDR2 FQGNSA. CDR3 length: 15 residues. V was clipped by 2 bases and J by 6 bases; unmatched bases: 4. CDR3 region: CASSLLLAGGNEQFF. The CDR3 DNA follows: TGTGCCAGCAGCTTATTGTTAGCGGGGGGCAATGAGCAGTTCTTC.

This clone rates as large. V and J are TRBV5-6 and TRBJ1-1; 9 positions agree with TRBD1. V lost 3 bases to trimming and J lost 1 base; unmatched junction nucleotides: 10. Germline V gives CDR1 SGHDT, CDR2 YYEEEE. This CDR3 region has 17 residues. In DNA form, the CDR3 reads TGTGCCAGCAGCTCCGTCCCGGGACAGGGATGGAACACTGAAGCTTTCTTT. The encoded protein is CASSSVPGQGWNTEAFF.

V and J are TRBV7-2 and TRBJ2-6, with a possible D match to TRBD2 (6 bases). V shed 5 bases and J shed 4 bases, with 15 bases lying between them. The CDR3 is 16 residues long. CDR1 SGHTA and CDR2 FQGNSA come from the germline V gene. CDR3: CASSPWAGYGANVLTF. In nucleotides, the CDR3 is TGTGCCAGCAGCCCCTGGGCGGGATACGGGGCCAACGTCCTGACTTTC. The full variable domain, completed using reference TRBV7-2 and TRBJ2-6, is GAGVSQSPSNKVTEKGKDVELRCDPISGHTALYWYRQSLGQGLEFLIYFQGNSAPDKSGLPSDRFSAERTGGSVSTLTIQRTQQEDSAVYLCASSPWAGYGANVLTFGAGSRLTVL.

The chain combines TRBV5-4 with TRBJ2-7; TRBD1 aligns across 9 bases. This CDR3 contains 16 residues. From germline, CDR1 is SGHNT and CDR2 YYREEE (reference sequence). V gave up 4 bases and J gave up 2 bases; unmatched junction bases: 10. The CDR3 loop reads CASSVGFGTGTYEQYF. The CDR3 DNA is TGTGCCAGCAGCGTGGGGTTCGGGACAGGGACCTACGAGCAGTACTTC.

V gene TRBV28 combines with J gene TRBJ1-1; 7 nucleotides agree with TRBD1. CDR3 length equals 15 residues. Trimming removed 1 base from V and 1 base from J; junction bases left unmatched: 3. Germline V gene lookup returns CDR1 MDHEN and CDR2 SYDVKM. This chain's CDR3 is CASSLLDRPNTEAFF. The CDR3 nucleotides read TGTGCCAGCAGTTTATTGGACAGGCCGAACACTGAAGCTTTCTTT.

V usage is TRBV7-9 and J usage is TRBJ2-2; D remains unclear. The CDR3 runs to 16 residues. Per the germline V gene, CDR1 is SEHNR and CDR2 is FQNEAQ (reference sequence). The V and J ends lost 5 bases and 4 bases respectively, with 17 bases between them. This chain's CDR3 is CASSQIIKTATGELFF. DNA for the CDR3: TGTGCCAGCAGCCAGATCATCAAAACCGCCACCGGGGAGCTGTTTTTT. The whole variable domain, filled in from reference TRBV7-9 and TRBJ2-2, reads DTGVSQNPRHKITKRGQNVTFRCDPISEHNRLYWYRQTLGQGPEFLTYFQNEAQLEKSRLLSDRFSAERPKGSFSTLEIQRTEQGDSAMYLCASSQIIKTATGELFFGEGSRLTVL.

This rearrangement joins TRBV7-7 to TRBJ2-3; 13 positions match TRBD2. The germline V gene encodes CDR1 SSHAT and CDR2 FNYEAQ (reference sequence). V lost 5 bases and J lost 5; bases outside the gene matches: 16. The CDR3 runs 19 residues. This CDR3 is CASSRNPPTSGGPQDTQYF. The CDR3 DNA is TGTGCCAGCAGCCGCAATCCACCGACTAGCGGGGGGCCCCAAGATACGCAGTATTTT.

CDR3: CSVGTEETQYF. CDR3 sequence (DNA): TGCAGCGTTGGGACAGAAGAGACCCAGTACTTC. The chain has TRBV29-1 and TRBJ2-5; D may be TRBD1 (6 bases). The V end was cut by 4 bases, the J end by 3 bases, with 6 bases between. The germline V gene encodes CDR1 SQVTM and CDR2 ANQGSEA. CDR3 length equals 11 residues.